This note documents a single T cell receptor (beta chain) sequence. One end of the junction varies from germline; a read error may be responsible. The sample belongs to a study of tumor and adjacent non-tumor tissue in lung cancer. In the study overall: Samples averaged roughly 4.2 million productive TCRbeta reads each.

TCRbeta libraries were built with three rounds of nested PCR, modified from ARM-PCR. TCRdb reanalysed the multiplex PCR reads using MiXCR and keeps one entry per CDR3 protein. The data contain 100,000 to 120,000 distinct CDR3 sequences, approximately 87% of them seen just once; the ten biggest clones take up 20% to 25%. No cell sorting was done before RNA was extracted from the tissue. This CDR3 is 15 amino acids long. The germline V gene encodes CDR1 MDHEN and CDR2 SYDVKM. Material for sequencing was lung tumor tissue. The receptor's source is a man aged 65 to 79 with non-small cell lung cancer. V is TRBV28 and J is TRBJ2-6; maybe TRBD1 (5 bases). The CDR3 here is CASSSVIYGANVLTF. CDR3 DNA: TGTGCCAGCAGTTCGGTGATCTATGGGGCTAACGTCCTGACTTTC.